These T cell receptor beta chains were read from a single sample in a study of technical replicates of blood from a few donors. The data were produced by immunoSEQ multiplex PCR, yet TCRdb's version contains in-frame clones alone and is incomplete. Among tens of thousands of clones listed, 93% were seen once. Material: T cells isolated from PBMCs. These TCRs come from a human donor in good health. The CDR3 runs from the conserved cysteine through the conserved F or W. D genes are given only for firm matches.

>.|TRBV6-1|14|TRBJ1-4
TGTGCCAGCATCGATGGGGGGTCTAATGAAAAACTGTTTTTT
CASIDGGSNEKLFF
>TRBD1|TRBV7-9|14|TRBJ2-7
TGTGCCAGCAGATTGATGACAGGGGCAGAGGAGCAGTACTTC
CASRLMTGAEEQYF
>TRBD1|TRBV15|14|TRBJ2-7
TGTGCCACCAGCAGGGACAGGGGTACCTACGAGCAGTACTTC
CATSRDRGTYEQYF
>.|TRBV4-1|14|TRBJ2-5
TGCGCCAGCAGGCCAACAGGGACCAAAGAGACCCAGTACTTC
CASRPTGTKETQYF
>TRBD1|TRBV11-3|18|TRBJ2-5
TGTGCCAGCAGCTTTTTTGGTTTTGGGACAGGGCTCCAAGAGACCCAGTACTTC
CASSFFGFGTGLQETQYF
>.|TRBV9|15|TRBJ2-2
TGTGCCAGCAGCGTAGGGGGGACTGCCCCCGGGGAGCTGTTTTTT
CASSVGGTAPGELFF
>.|TRBV7-3|12|TRBJ1-1
TGTGCCAGCAGCCCATGGGGCGCTGAAGCTTTCTTT
CASSPWGAEAFF
>.|TRBV7-9|15|TRBJ1-1
TGTGCCAGCAGCTCTACAGTGATTGTTAACACTGAAGCTTTCTTT
CASSSTVIVNTEAFF
>.|TRBV2|11|TRBJ2-2
TGTGCCAGCAGCAGCACCGGGGAGCTGTTTTTT
CASSSTGELFF
>TRBD2|TRBV2|14|TRBJ2-3
TGTGCCAGCCAAGCGGGAGCTGGCACAGATACGCAGTATTTT
CASQAGAGTDTQYF
>TRBD2|TRBV5-5|17|TRBJ2-7
TGTGCCAGCAGTCCGGGGGGGACCCAGGCAAATTCCTACGAGCAGTACTTC
CASSPGGTQANSYEQYF
>TRBD1|TRBV28|14|TRBJ2-7
TGTGCCAGCAGTTTACCCGCAGGGGGTACGCGGCAGTACTTC
CASSLPAGGTRQYF
>TRBD1|TRBV2|15|TRBJ2-5
TGTGCCAGCAGTGAAGGGGACAGGGAGAGAGAGACCCAGTACTTC
CASSEGDRERETQYF